Each of the 26 T cell receptor beta chains below was sequenced from the same sample in a study of shared clonotypes between healthy human individuals. Data came from immunoSEQ multiplex PCR; TCRdb stores just in-frame clones and leaves some out. Here the sample spans 2.3 million or so clones, approximately 93% being singletons. Material for sequencing was naive CD4+ T cells from PBMCs. Specified subset: CD45RA+ positively selected. Source of these receptors: a young man in good health. Some clones in this sample may be carry-over from other donors' samples.

The V gene is TRBV7-2, the J gene TRBJ2-2; D is possibly TRBD1 or TRBD2 (5 bases each). The V end lost 3 bases, the J end lost 9 bases, and 14 bases lay between the germline ends. The CDR3 consists of 14 residues. Germline V gene data show CDR1 as SGHTA and CDR2 as FQGNSA. In DNA form, the CDR3 reads TGTGCCAGCAGCTTCCTCAGGGCGGGTCGGGAGCTGTTTTTT. It encodes CASSFLRAGRELFF.

The rearrangement links TRBV5-1 to TRBJ2-3, with a weak D call TRBD2 (5 bases). Germline V gene sequence: CDR1 SGHRS, CDR2 YFSETQ. The CDR3 loop spans 16 amino acids. V lost 0 bases and J 4 bases, leaving 15 bases between the germline ends. In nucleotides, the CDR3 is TGCGCCAGCAGCTTGGCAGCGGAAGGTTTCGCAGATACGCAGTATTTT. Translated, it gives CASSLAAEGFADTQYF.

The chain carries TRBV19 and TRBJ1-2; TRBD1 agrees at 11 bases. Germline assignment: CDR1 LNHDA and CDR2 SQIVND (reference sequence). Germline trimming cut 1 base from V and 7 bases from J; bases unmatched to any gene: 5. This CDR3 region has 15 residues. In nucleotides, the CDR3 is TGTGCCAGTAGTATAGCCGGACAGGGGGCAGGTGGCTACACCTTC. Protein product: CASSIAGQGAGGYTF.

Worth noting for this clone: Other DNA sequences within the sample encode an identical CDR3. The chain recombines TRBV5-1 with TRBJ1-4; D gene ambiguous. V lost 3 bases to trimming and J lost 0 bases, with 9 bases between them. Germline CDR1 reads SGHRS; CDR2 reads YFSETQ. The CDR3 spans 15 residues. The CDR3 reads CASSSGPTTNEKLFF. In nucleotides, the CDR3 is TGCGCCAGCAGCTCTGGTCCCACAACTAATGAAAAACTGTTTTTT.

The V call is TRBV4-2, the J call TRBJ2-7; D possibly corresponds to TRBD1 (6 bases). This CDR3 comprises 16 residues. Looked up from germline, CDR1 is LGHNA and CDR2 is YNFKEQ. V gave up 4 bases and J gave up 0 bases, with 16 bases separating them. DNA for the CDR3: TGTGCCAGCAGCCGAACCCGGGACATCGACTCCTACGAGCAGTACTTC. It specifies CASSRTRDIDSYEQYF.

The V call is TRBV4-1, the J call TRBJ2-7; 7 nucleotides match TRBD1. This CDR3 is 16 amino acids long. Germline lookup yields CDR1 MGHRA and CDR2 YSYEKL. With V trimmed by 0 bases and J by 6 bases, 11 bases remained unmatched. CDR3 nucleotides: TGCGCCAGCAGCCAAGATCCGGGGACAGTCGCGTCCGAGCAGTACTTC. It is translated as CASSQDPGTVASEQYF.

This clone appeared a few times. This chain uses TRBV10-3 with TRBJ1-1; 7 bases agree with TRBD1. With V trimmed by 4 bases and J by 2 bases, 4 bases remained unmatched. The CDR3 extends over 14 amino acids. Germline V gene sequence: CDR1 ENHRY, CDR2 SYGVKD. The CDR3 DNA reads as TGTGCCATCAGTGGCAGGGGGGGAAACACTGAAGCTTTCTTT. Its protein product is CAISGRGGNTEAFF.

In the case of this clone: A read error may produce the germline difference seen at one junction end. The chain recombines TRBV30 with TRBJ2-7; TRBD1 aligns across 11 bases. The CDR3 covers 11 residues. The germline gives CDR1 GTSNPN, CDR2 SVGIG (reference sequence). The CDR3 loop reads CAWSPGQGASF. CDR3 nucleotides: TGTGCCTGGAGTCCCGGACAGGGGGCATCGTTC. Combining the CDR3 with reference TRBV30 and TRBJ2-7 gives the whole variable domain SQTIHQWPATLVQPVGSPLSLECTVEGTSNPNLYWYRQAAGRGLQLLFYSVGIGQISSEVPQNLSASRPQDRQFILSSKKLLLSDSGFYLCAWSPGQGASFGPGTRLTVT.

On this clone: Other DNA sequences in this specimen translate into the identical CDR3. The chain carries TRBV7-2 and TRBJ1-2; D is undetermined. The length of the CDR3 is 12 residues. Per the germline V gene, CDR1 is SGHTA and CDR2 is FQGNSA. With 4 bases removed from V and 1 base from J, the gap between germline ends came to 4 bases. The CDR3 loop is CASSSVNYGYTF. CDR3 coding DNA: TGTGCCAGCAGCTCCGTTAACTATGGCTACACCTTC.

Concerning this clone itself: Sequence at one end of the junction differs from germline and may be a read error. The chain is built from TRBV7-9 and TRBJ2-7, with D unresolved. This CDR3 has 11 residues. Germline-derived CDR1 and CDR2 are SEHNR and FQNEAQ (reference sequence). Here the CDR3 DNA reads TGTGCCAGCAGCTTAATTGACTCCTTGCACTTC. It translates to CASSLIDSLHF. The whole variable domain, remainder taken from reference TRBV7-9 and TRBJ2-7, is DTGVSQNPRHKITKRGQNVTFRCDPISEHNRLYWYRQTLGQGPEFLTYFQNEAQLEKSRLLSDRFSAERPKGSFSTLEIQRTEQGDSAMYLCASSLIDSLHFGPGTRLTVT.

The genes are TRBV5-1 and TRBJ1-1, with D possibly TRBD1 on 5 matching bases. The CDR3 loop spans 13 amino acids. Between the trimmed V and J ends, which lost 4 bases and 0 bases, there was a span of 7 bases. The germline CDR1 and CDR2 sequences are SGHRS and YFSETQ. In DNA form, the CDR3 reads TGCGCCAGCAGCGGGGGGGTGAACACTGAAGCTTTCTTT. Translating it yields CASSGGVNTEAFF.

This sequence joins TRBV18 and TRBJ2-7; 11 bases are shared with TRBD1. J lost 5 bases, V lost 0 bases, and 3 bases had no gene match. The CDR3 is 15 residues long. The germline V gene encodes CDR1 KGHSH and CDR2 LQKENI. The CDR3, as DNA: TGTGCCAGCTCACCACCAACGGGACAGGGGGACGAGCAGTACTTC. As protein: CASSPPTGQGDEQYF. The whole variable domain, remainder taken from reference TRBV18 and TRBJ2-7, is NAGVMQNPRHLVRRRGQEARLRCSPMKGHSHVYWYRQLPEEGLKFMVYLQKENIIDESGMPKERFSAEFPKEGPSILRIQQVVRGDSAAYFCASSPPTGQGDEQYFGPGTRLTVT.

This chain uses TRBV29-1 with TRBJ2-7; possibly TRBD2 for D (6 bases). The V and J ends lost 7 bases and 5 bases respectively, with 18 bases between them. The CDR3 has 13 residues. Germline CDR1 SQVTM, CDR2 ANQGSEA. Written as DNA, the CDR3 is TGCAGCGCCCGGTCGGCGGGGCAGCACGAGCAGTACTTC. Encoded protein: CSARSAGQHEQYF.

Comment on this clone: Other DNA sequences in this specimen translate into the identical CDR3. The chain carries TRBV5-1 and TRBJ2-7; D is ambiguous. Germline V lookup: CDR1 SGHRS, CDR2 YFSETQ. The length of the CDR3 is 12 residues. The V end lost 1 base, the J end lost 4 bases, and 6 bases lay between the germline ends. Here the CDR3 reads CASSLKGYEQYF. The CDR3 DNA is TGCGCCAGCAGCTTGAAAGGATACGAGCAGTACTTC.

This sequence joins TRBV7-6 and TRBJ1-2, with D unresolved. The CDR3 consists of 15 residues. The V gene lost 3 bases and the J gene lost 8 bases, with 19 bases spanning the gap. Germline V gene sequence: CDR1 SGHVS, CDR2 FNYEAQ. CDR3 protein: CASSLDLLAPGGYTF. The CDR3 nucleotides are TGTGCCAGCAGCTTGGACCTTTTAGCCCCGGGAGGCTACACCTTC. Supplemented by reference TRBV7-6 and TRBJ1-2, the full variable domain reads GAGVSQSPRYKVTKRGQDVALRCDPISGHVSLYWYRQALGQGPEFLTYFNYEAQQDKSGLPNDRFSAERPEGSISTLTIQRTEQRDSAMYRCASSLDLLAPGGYTFGSGTRLTVV.

The chain joins TRBV7-7 to TRBJ2-6; D might be TRBD1 (5 bases). V was trimmed by 5 bases and J by 0 bases, leaving 11 bases between them. From germline, CDR1 is SSHAT and CDR2 FNYEAQ (reference sequence). The CDR3 is 16 residues long. DNA for the CDR3: TGTGCCAGCAGCCCGACGACAGTCTCTGGGGCCAACGTCCTGACTTTC. Residues: CASSPTTVSGANVLTF.

This clone was seen a single time. The V gene is TRBV19, the J gene TRBJ1-3, with D uncertain. This CDR3 comprises 14 residues. Trimming removed 8 bases from V and 4 bases from J, with 15 bases in between. CDR1 is LNHDA, CDR2 SQIVND, per germline (reference sequence). The DNA for the CDR3 is TGTGCCAGTTGTGACACGCCGGCAGGAAACACCATATATTTT. It specifies CASCDTPAGNTIYF.

The V gene is TRBV5-1, the J gene TRBJ1-1, with TRBD1 matching over 12 bases. Germline V CDR1 and CDR2: SGHRS, YFSETQ. The trim removed 0 bases at V and 1 base at J, leaving 1 base unmatched. The CDR3 extends over 16 amino acids. This CDR3 is CASSLAGQGANTEAFF. DNA of the CDR3: TGCGCCAGCAGCTTGGCGGGACAGGGGGCGAACACTGAAGCTTTCTTT.

The sample holds one count of this clone. Other DNA sequences from this sample encode an identical CDR3 as well. The CDR3 sequence is CASSLVGGLTDTQYF. The CDR3 bases are TGCGCCAGCAGCTTAGTAGGGGGCCTCACAGATACGCAGTATTTT. The chain uses TRBV5-1 and TRBJ2-3; TRBD1 matches at 7 bases. The ends lost 2 bases at V and 2 bases at J; junction bases unmatched: 5. Germline assignment: CDR1 SGHRS and CDR2 YFSETQ. This CDR3 has 15 amino acids. Drawing the rest from reference TRBV5-1 and TRBJ2-3, the complete variable domain is KAGVTQTPRYLIKTRGQQVTLSCSPISGHRSVSWYQQTPGQGLQFLFEYFSETQRNKGNFPGRFSGRQFSNSRSEMNVSTLELGDSALYLCASSLVGGLTDTQYFGPGTRLTVL.

The V call is TRBV28, the J call TRBJ2-6; no definite D call. Looked up from germline, CDR1 is MDHEN and CDR2 is SYDVKM. The germline V and J ends were trimmed by 8 bases and 8 bases, with 10 bases remaining between them. The CDR3 totals 12 residues. CDR3 sequence reads: CASCSETNVLTF. CDR3 nucleotide sequence: TGTGCCAGCTGTTCAGAGACCAACGTCCTGACTTTC. Variable domain in full (rest from reference TRBV28 and TRBJ2-6): DVKVTQSSRYLVKRTGEKVFLECVQDMDHENMFWYRQDPGLGLRLIYFSYDVKMKEKGDIPEGYSVSREKKERFSLILESASTNQTSMYLCASCSETNVLTFGAGSRLTVL.

J is TRBJ2-6 and V is TRBV7-8; D might be TRBD1 (6 bases). V lost 4 bases and J lost 2, with 15 bases in between. CDR3 length: 17 residues. Germline CDR1 reads SGHVS; CDR2 reads FQNEAQ. The DNA for the CDR3 is TGTGCCAGCAGCTGGCTCTTAACAGGGACTGGGGCCAACGTCCTGACTTTC. It translates to CASSWLLTGTGANVLTF.

The rearrangement uses TRBV5-1 and TRBJ2-5; D not resolved. Germline V gene lookup returns CDR1 SGHRS and CDR2 YFSETQ. The V end was cut by 1 base, the J end by 2 bases, with 15 bases between. The CDR3 is 16 residues long. CDR3 coding DNA: TGCGCCAGCAGCTTGTACCAGTTTATCAAACAAGAGACCCAGTACTTC. This sequence encodes CASSLYQFIKQETQYF.

This clone was recorded once. This chain connects TRBV5-1 to TRBJ2-1; 10 bases match TRBD2. CDR1 is SGHRS and CDR2 is YFSETQ in the germline V gene. The CDR3 spans 17 residues. The V segment lost 4 bases and the J segment 2 bases; nucleotides outside the gene matches: 9. In nucleotides, the CDR3 is TGCGCCAGCAGCGCTCTAGCGGGAGCATACACCTACAATGAGCAGTTCTTC. Residues: CASSALAGAYTYNEQFF.

V gene TRBV7-6 combines with J gene TRBJ2-7; D tentatively fits TRBD1 or TRBD2 (5 bases each). The germline V and J ends were trimmed by 1 base and 0 bases, with 10 bases remaining between them. This CDR3 has 15 residues. Germline values: CDR1 SGHVS, CDR2 FNYEAQ. In nucleotides, the CDR3 is TGTGCCAGCAGCTTAGGCCGGGGCTTCTCCTACGAGCAGTACTTC. Translation: CASSLGRGFSYEQYF.

The J gene is TRBJ2-7, the V gene TRBV7-2; 8 positions match TRBD2. With 4 bases clipped from V and 3 bases from J, the junction kept 8 bases outside the gene matches. Germline CDR1 is SGHTA and CDR2 is FQGNSA. There are 15 residues in the CDR3. The chain's CDR3 is CASSSLSGRIYEQYF. The CDR3 bases are TGTGCCAGCAGCTCCCTCAGCGGGAGAATCTACGAGCAGTACTTC.

The genes are TRBV6-1 and TRBJ2-7; a weak D match, TRBD2 (6 bases). Per germline, CDR1 MNHNS and CDR2 SASEGT. V lost 1 base to trimming and J lost 7 bases, with 26 bases between them. The CDR3 runs 18 residues. CDR3 amino acids: CASSEVMPTVSWRAEQYF. The CDR3 DNA is TGTGCCAGCAGTGAAGTTATGCCGACTGTCAGTTGGAGGGCAGAGCAGTACTTC.